Presented here are 2 T cell receptor beta chains from one specimen sequenced in a study of T cells expressing NK-cell markers. TCRdb re-called the 5' RACE reads and gives one entry per CDR3 protein, without DNA. This sample's clone table lists about 150,000 distinct CDR3 sequences. Sequencing was performed on blood T cells: a sorted CD56 or NKG2C T cell subset, CD4+ or CD8+ T cells, or bulk PBMC T cells (not recorded which). The receptors here all came from a woman in her 50s in good health.

This chain connects TRBV27 to TRBJ1-1. CDR3 length equals 13 residues. Germline CDR1 reads MNHEY; CDR2 reads SMNVEV (reference sequence). This CDR3 is CASSLFWLGEAFF.

V usage is TRBV21-1 and J usage is TRBJ1-4; without DNA, the TCRdb call of TRBD1 cannot be checked. TRBV21-1 is a recognized pseudogene. This CDR3 is built from 18 residues. The CDR3 is CASSKALGGGASNEKLFF.